The 4 T cell receptor beta chains given below trace back to one sample, sequenced in a study of cytomegalovirus exposure and HLA in healthy donors. A multiplex PCR was run with 60 Vbeta primers and 13 Jbeta primers. Here immunoSEQ multiplex PCR was the method, and the copy in TCRdb shows in-frame clones only, minus some. The repertoire consists of about 190,000 clones, with about 80% occurring once and the leading ten covering approximately 2%. The sample consisted of PBMCs. The receptors shown here come from a woman aged 18 to 35 in good health and CMV-seropositive.

The chain couples TRBV11-1 to TRBJ2-1; perhaps TRBD2 as D (6 bases). The CDR3 length is 16 residues. Trimming removed 1 base at V and 4 bases at J, with 14 bases between. Germline V lookup: CDR1 SGHAT, CDR2 FQDESV (reference sequence). The CDR3, as DNA: TGTGCCAGCAGCTTAGAGAGCGAGGCGGGGTACAATGAGCAGTTCTTC. Its protein product is CASSLESEAGYNEQFF.

The table lists this clone with a count of one. The same CDR3 arises from other DNA sequences in this sample as well. CDR3 amino acids: CASSVDGGNQPQHF. CDR3 sequence (DNA): TGTGCCAGCAGCGTAGACGGGGGGAATCAGCCCCAGCATTTT. This rearrangement joins TRBV9 to TRBJ1-5, with a possible D match to TRBD1 (5 bases). In germline, CDR1 is SGDLS, CDR2 YYNGEE. There are 14 residues in the CDR3. Deletions cut 0 bases from V and 4 bases from J, with 8 bases between.

The rearrangement links TRBV5-6 to TRBJ1-2; D might be TRBD1 (6 bases). The V gene's germline CDR1 is SGHDT and CDR2 YYEEEE. V gave up 0 bases and J gave up 8 bases, with 14 bases separating them. This CDR3 is built from 14 residues. The CDR3 is CASSLDSGTRGYTF. The DNA of the CDR3 is TGTGCCAGCAGCTTGGATTCAGGGACACGAGGCTACACCTTC.

V and J are TRBV6-5 and TRBJ2-3, with unresolved D. The V and J ends lost 6 bases and 8 bases respectively, with 15 bases between them. This CDR3 comprises 13 residues. Germline V gene lookup returns CDR1 MNHEY and CDR2 SVGAGI. The CDR3 is CASSNTVRSTQYF. The CDR3 region has the DNA TGTGCCAGCAGCAATACAGTCCGCAGTACGCAGTATTTT.